These 7 T cell receptor beta chains originate from one sample sequenced in a study of blood T cell repertoires in COVID-19. Sequencing used immunoSEQ multiplex PCR; TCRdb keeps in-frame clones, though not all of them. The sample holds approximately 220,000 clones; more than 70% are singletons and the top ten take about 7.4%. The specimen sequenced was peripheral blood. The receptors stem from a woman aged 50 to 60 with acute or convalescent COVID-19.

The CDR3 reads CASSYSGRVEYGYTF. The DNA of the CDR3 is TGTGCCAGCAGTTACTCGGGCAGGGTAGAGTATGGCTACACCTTC. The chain has TRBV6-5 and TRBJ1-2; tentative D call: TRBD1 (5 bases). The CDR3 length is 15 residues. Trimming took off 0 bases at V and 5 bases at J, with 13 bases between the two ends. CDR1 is MNHEY, CDR2 SVGAGI, per germline.

This clone was observed a single time. This sequence joins TRBV19 and TRBJ2-3; D gene ambiguous. V was shortened by 5 bases and J by 2 bases, with 14 bases between the two germline ends. The CDR3 totals 15 residues. The germline CDR1 and CDR2 sequences are LNHDA and SQIVND (reference sequence). CDR3 amino acids: CASSFLGGDTDTQYF. The DNA of the CDR3 is TGTGCCAGTAGTTTCCTCGGCGGAGACACAGATACGCAGTATTTT.

This chain connects TRBV15 to TRBJ1-4; 7 bases map to TRBD1. The J segment lost 0 bases and the V segment lost 5 bases, leaving 6 bases of the junction unmatched. CDR1 is LNHNV and CDR2 is YYDKDF in the germline V gene (reference sequence). The CDR3 spans 16 residues. The CDR3 loop reads CATSGGTVATNEKLFF. The CDR3 nucleotides are TGTGCCACCAGCGGGGGGACAGTTGCAACTAATGAAAAACTGTTTTTT. Supplemented by reference TRBV15 and TRBJ1-4, the full variable domain reads DAMVIQNPRYQVTQFGKPVTLSCSQTLNHNVMYWYQQKSSQAPKLLFHYYDKDFNNEADTPDNFQSRRPNTSFCFLDIRSPGLGDTAMYLCATSGGTVATNEKLFFGSGTQLSVL.

This clone has just one count. As DNA, the CDR3 is TGTGCCACCAGCACATCCTCTGGGGCCAACGTCCTGACTTTC. Translation: CATSTSSGANVLTF. This chain links TRBV24-1 with TRBJ2-6; D is unclear. V dropped 7 bases and J dropped 0 bases, with 6 bases sitting between them. The CDR3 runs to 14 residues. The germline gives CDR1 KGHDR, CDR2 SFDVKD.

This chain joins TRBV15 and TRBJ1-3, with 7 bases lining up with TRBD1. V was clipped by 6 bases and J by 2 bases; unmatched bases: 13. The CDR3 sequence is 17 residues long. Per the germline V gene, CDR1 is LNHNV and CDR2 is YYDKDF (reference sequence). CDR3 DNA: TGTGCCACCAGGTTGGAGGGGGCTAGGATCGCTGGAAACACCATATATTTT. Its protein is CATRLEGARIAGNTIYF.

This chain joins TRBV11-3 and TRBJ2-7, with TRBD1 matching over 8 bases. The junction had 3 bases not matched to a gene; V was cut back by 2 bases and J by 3 bases. Germline values: CDR1 SGHNT, CDR2 YENEEA. The CDR3 totals 14 residues. The CDR3 DNA sequence: TGTGCCAGCAGCTTACCGGACAGGGACTACGAGCAGTACTTC. The encoded protein is CASSLPDRDYEQYF. Full variable domain (remainder filled in from reference TRBV11-3 and TRBJ2-7): EAGVVQSPRYKIIEKKQPVAFWCNPISGHNTLYWYLQNLGQGPELLIRYENEEAVDDSQLPKDRFSAERLKGVDSTLKIQPAELGDSAVYLCASSLPDRDYEQYFGPGTRLTVT.

This sequence joins TRBV27 and TRBJ2-7, with 9 bases aligning to TRBD1. The CDR3 contains 13 residues. Germline values: CDR1 MNHEY, CDR2 SMNVEV (reference sequence). The ends lost 5 bases at V and 4 bases at J; junction bases unmatched: 3. For the CDR3, the DNA is TGTGCCAGCAGTGCGGGACAGGGTTACGAGCAGTACTTC. Protein sequence: CASSAGQGYEQYF.